The clone carrying this T cell receptor (beta chain) was detected only a few times. RNA, once extracted, was reverse transcribed into cDNA for use as the sequencing template. Measured with immunoSEQ multiplex PCR; TCRdb has only the in-frame clones, and not every one. The sample records around 150,000 clones, approximately 60% being singletons. The sample comes from a study of CD8+ T cells in alopecia areata. Across the study: Tofacitinib ran 6 to 18 months, followed by 6 months off drug.

The treatment: oral pan-JAK inhibitor, 5-10 mg twice daily. CDR1 and CDR2 from the germline V gene are SGHDT and YYEEEE. The CDR3 covers 14 residues. The V and J ends lost 3 bases and 3 bases respectively, with 12 bases between them. The source was CD4+ T cells sorted from blood, collected at week 24, from a patient treated with tofacitinib. The J gene is TRBJ1-1, the V gene TRBV5-6; D unclear. The TCR comes from a human donor with alopecia areata. The CDR3 DNA reads TGTGCCAGCAGCTCAAGGGCGCGGGACACTGAAGCTTTCTTT. Protein sequence: CASSSRARDTEAFF.